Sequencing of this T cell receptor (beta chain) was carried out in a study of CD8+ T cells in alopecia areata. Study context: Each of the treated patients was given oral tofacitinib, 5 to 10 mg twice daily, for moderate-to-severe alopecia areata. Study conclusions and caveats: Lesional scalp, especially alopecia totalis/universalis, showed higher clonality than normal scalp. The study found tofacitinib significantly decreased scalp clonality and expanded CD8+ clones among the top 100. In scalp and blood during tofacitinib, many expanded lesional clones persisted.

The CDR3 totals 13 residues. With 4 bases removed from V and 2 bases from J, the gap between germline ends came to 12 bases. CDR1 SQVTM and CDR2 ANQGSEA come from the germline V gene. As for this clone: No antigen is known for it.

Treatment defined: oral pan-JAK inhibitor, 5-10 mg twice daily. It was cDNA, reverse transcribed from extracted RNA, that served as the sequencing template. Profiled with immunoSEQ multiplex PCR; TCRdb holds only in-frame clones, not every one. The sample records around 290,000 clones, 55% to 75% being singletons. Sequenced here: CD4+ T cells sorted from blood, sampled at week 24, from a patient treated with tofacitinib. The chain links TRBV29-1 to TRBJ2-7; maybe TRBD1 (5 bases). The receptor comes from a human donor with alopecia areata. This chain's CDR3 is CSVAATGAYEQYF. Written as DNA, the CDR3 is TGCAGCGTTGCCGCTACAGGAGCCTACGAGCAGTACTTC.